Below are 12 T cell receptor beta chains sequenced from a single sample in a study of Ad26.COV2.S vaccination and SARS-CoV-2 variants. Clones were read by immunoSEQ multiplex PCR, and TCRdb kept only the in-frame ones, dropping some. Here the sample spans a few hundred thousand clones, roughly 91% being singletons. The treatment was: roughly 19 received Ad26.COV2.S at low or high dose, single or two shots; several received placebo; per-sample allocation not given. The samples were gathered on day 63 after the first injection of vaccine or placebo. Sequencing was performed on peripheral blood, taken in a trial of Ad26.COV2.S vaccine versus placebo. The receptors come from a person aged 18-60 years who received the Ad26.COV2.S COVID-19 vaccine or a placebo.

The chain is built from TRBV5-6 and TRBJ1-6; D unclear. Germline V gene data show CDR1 as SGHDT and CDR2 as YYEEEE. The CDR3 extends over 17 amino acids. V dropped 0 bases and J dropped 9 bases, with 19 bases sitting between them. The CDR3 region is CASSLAGRPSRSSPLHF. The CDR3 bases are TGTGCCAGCAGCTTGGCAGGCAGACCCAGCCGGAGTTCACCCCTCCACTTT.

The chain carries TRBV4-2 and TRBJ1-4, with a possible D match to TRBD1 (6 bases). The CDR3 is 15 amino acids. Per the germline V gene, CDR1 is LGHNA and CDR2 is YNFKEQ. V lost 4 bases and J 2 bases, leaving 11 bases between the germline ends. The CDR3 loop reads CASSRTGRTNEKLFF. CDR3 sequence (DNA): TGTGCCAGCAGCCGAACAGGGCGGACTAATGAAAAACTGTTTTTT.

The genes are TRBV14 and TRBJ2-7; possibly TRBD1 or TRBD2 for D (5 bases each). V lost 4 bases to trimming and J lost 2 bases, with 15 bases between them. This CDR3 contains 15 residues. The germline V gene encodes CDR1 SGHDN and CDR2 FVKESK. The CDR3 DNA follows: TGTGCCAGCAGCCTCAGGGTGGGGGATACCTACGAGCAGTACTTC. As protein: CASSLRVGDTYEQYF.

The genes are TRBV4-1 and TRBJ2-3; D remains unclear. The V and J ends lost 3 bases and 1 base respectively, with 5 bases between them. The CDR3 spans 13 residues. Germline-derived CDR1 and CDR2 are MGHRA and YSYEKL. CDR3 sequence (DNA): TGCGCCAGCAGCCACCCACGCACAGATACGCAGTATTTT. Protein product: CASSHPRTDTQYF.

The chain is built from TRBV11-2 and TRBJ1-2, with a tentative D call TRBD1 (5 bases). Between the trimmed V and J ends, which lost 5 bases and 2 bases, there was a span of 9 bases. Germline V CDR1 and CDR2: SGHAT, FQNNGV. This CDR3 is built from 13 residues. CDR3 nucleotide sequence: TGTGCCAGCAGCCTGGGGCCGAACTATGGCTACACCTTC. Translating it yields CASSLGPNYGYTF.

J is TRBJ1-2 and V is TRBV9, with 9 bases fitting TRBD1. V was pared by 3 bases and J by 0 bases, with 12 bases of the junction left unmatched. Germline CDR1 is SGDLS and CDR2 is YYNGEE. The CDR3 has 18 amino acids. The CDR3: CASSGPSDRGRTNYGYTF. CDR3 in DNA: TGTGCCAGCAGCGGACCTTCAGACAGGGGGAGGACTAACTATGGCTACACCTTC.

There are a few counts of this clone. J is TRBJ1-5 and V is TRBV4-2; TRBD1 aligns across 7 bases. J lost 12 bases, V lost 0 bases, and 17 bases had no gene match. Germline V gene sequence: CDR1 LGHNA, CDR2 YNFKEQ. The length of the CDR3 is 17 residues. The chain's CDR3 is CASSQDLRYSGTGVQHF. The DNA of the CDR3 is TGTGCCAGCAGCCAAGATCTGAGGTATTCGGGCACAGGGGTCCAGCATTTT.

This sequence joins TRBV9 and TRBJ2-1; D ambiguous. The CDR3 length is 15 residues. V gave up 4 bases and J gave up 0 bases, with 11 bases separating them. Looked up from germline, CDR1 is SGDLS and CDR2 is YYNGEE. The CDR3 DNA sequence: TGTGCCAGCAGCCCCCACTCAAGCTCCTACAATGAGCAGTTCTTC. Amino acid sequence: CASSPHSSSYNEQFF.

The chain carries TRBV7-6 and TRBJ2-3, with TRBD1 matching over 10 bases. The V gene's germline CDR1 is SGHVS and CDR2 FNYEAQ. The V segment lost 5 bases and the J segment 3 bases; nucleotides outside the gene matches: 2. CDR3 length: 14 residues. CDR3 in DNA: TGTGCCAGCAGCCTGGACAGGGGGACAGATACGCAGTATTTT. This codes for CASSLDRGTDTQYF.

This rearrangement joins TRBV11-2 to TRBJ1-3, with a tentative D call TRBD1 (5 bases). CDR3 length: 15 residues. The germline V and J ends were trimmed by 2 bases and 2 bases, with 10 bases remaining between them. CDR1 SGHAT and CDR2 FQNNGV come from the germline V gene. CDR3 nucleotides: TGTGCCAGCAGCTTATTTCCAGGGACTGGAAACACCATATATTTT. This gives the protein CASSLFPGTGNTIYF.

The chain uses TRBV23-1 and TRBJ1-1; D may be TRBD1 (6 bases). TRBV23-1 has ORF status, its function being uncertain. V was trimmed by 4 bases and J by 6 bases, leaving 18 bases between them. The CDR3 has 15 residues. DNA for the CDR3: TGCGCCAGCAGTCCAAAGGGCAGGGGAACGCCTGAAGCTTTCTTT. As protein: CASSPKGRGTPEAFF.

The chain links TRBV28 to TRBJ1-2; TRBD1 agrees at 7 bases. CDR1 MDHEN and CDR2 SYDVKM come from the germline V gene. Unmatched junction bases numbered 16, after V lost 6 bases and J lost 3 bases. The CDR3 contains 17 residues. In nucleotides, the CDR3 is TGTGCCAGCAGCCCGACAGGGTCTGGGGTCCAGGACTATGGCTACACCTTC. Its protein product is CASSPTGSGVQDYGYTF.